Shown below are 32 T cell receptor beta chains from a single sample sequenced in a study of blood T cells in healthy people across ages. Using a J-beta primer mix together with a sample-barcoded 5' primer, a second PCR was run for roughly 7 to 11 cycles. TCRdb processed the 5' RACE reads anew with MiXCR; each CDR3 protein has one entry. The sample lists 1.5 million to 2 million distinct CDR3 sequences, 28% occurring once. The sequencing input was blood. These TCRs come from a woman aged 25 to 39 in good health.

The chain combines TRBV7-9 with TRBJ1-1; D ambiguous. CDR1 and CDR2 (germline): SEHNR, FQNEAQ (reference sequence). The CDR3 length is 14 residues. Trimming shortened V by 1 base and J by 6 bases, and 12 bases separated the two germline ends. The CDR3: CASSLVETGAEAFF. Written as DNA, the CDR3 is TGTGCCAGCAGCTTAGTCGAGACGGGAGCTGAAGCTTTCTTT. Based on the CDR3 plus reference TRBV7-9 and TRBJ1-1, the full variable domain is DTGVSQNPRHKITKRGQNVTFRCDPISEHNRLYWYRQTLGQGPEFLTYFQNEAQLEKSRLLSDRFSAERPKGSFSTLEIQRTEQGDSAMYLCASSLVETGAEAFFGQGTRLTVV.

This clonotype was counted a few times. The CDR3 DNA reads as TGTGCCAGCGGCGCACTAGCTTCGGGCACAGATACGCAGTATTTT. This translates into CASGALASGTDTQYF. V and J are TRBV9 and TRBJ2-3, with D tentatively TRBD2 (6 bases). Germline loops: CDR1 SGDLS, CDR2 YYNGEE. Trimming took off 7 bases at V and 1 base at J, with 16 bases between the two ends. The CDR3 spans 15 residues.

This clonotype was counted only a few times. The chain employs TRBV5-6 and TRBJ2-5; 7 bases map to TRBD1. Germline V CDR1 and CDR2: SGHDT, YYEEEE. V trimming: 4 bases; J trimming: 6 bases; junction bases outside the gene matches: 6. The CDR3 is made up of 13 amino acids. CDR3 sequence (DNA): TGTGCCAGCAGCGCGGACAGGCAGCAGACCCAGTACTTC. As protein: CASSADRQQTQYF.

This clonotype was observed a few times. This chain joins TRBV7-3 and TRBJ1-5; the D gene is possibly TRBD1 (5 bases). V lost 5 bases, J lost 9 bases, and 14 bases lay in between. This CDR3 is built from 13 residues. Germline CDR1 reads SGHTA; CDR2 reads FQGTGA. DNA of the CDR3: TGTGCCAGCAGCCCCCGAGTGGGGGGGCCCCAGCATTTT. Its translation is CASSPRVGGPQHF.

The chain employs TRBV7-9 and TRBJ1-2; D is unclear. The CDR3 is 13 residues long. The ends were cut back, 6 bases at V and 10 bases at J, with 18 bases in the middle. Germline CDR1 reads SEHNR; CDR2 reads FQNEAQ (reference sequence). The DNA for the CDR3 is TGTGCCAGCAGGCACTTCGGGGATTCCGACTACACCTTC. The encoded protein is CASRHFGDSDYTF.

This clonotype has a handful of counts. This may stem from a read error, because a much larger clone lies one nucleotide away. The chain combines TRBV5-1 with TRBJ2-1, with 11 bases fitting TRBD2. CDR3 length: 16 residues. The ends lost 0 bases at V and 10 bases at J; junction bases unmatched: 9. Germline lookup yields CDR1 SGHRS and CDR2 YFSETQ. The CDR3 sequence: CASSLGASGGQVEQFF. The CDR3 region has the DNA TGCGCCAGCAGCTTGGGCGCTAGCGGGGGGCAGGTAGAGCAGTTCTTC.

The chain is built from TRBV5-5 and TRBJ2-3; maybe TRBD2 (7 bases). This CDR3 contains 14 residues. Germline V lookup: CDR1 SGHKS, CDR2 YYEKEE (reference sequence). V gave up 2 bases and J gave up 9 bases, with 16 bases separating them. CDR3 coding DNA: TGTGCCAGCAGCTTAGAGGGGGGGCCGCCAACGCAGTATTTT. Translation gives CASSLEGGPPTQYF.

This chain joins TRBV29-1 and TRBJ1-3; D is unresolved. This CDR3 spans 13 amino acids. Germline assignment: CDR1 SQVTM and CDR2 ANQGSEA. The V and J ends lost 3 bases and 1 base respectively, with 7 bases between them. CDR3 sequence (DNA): TGCAGCGTTGACCTCAGGTCTGGAAACACCATATATTTT. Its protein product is CSVDLRSGNTIYF.

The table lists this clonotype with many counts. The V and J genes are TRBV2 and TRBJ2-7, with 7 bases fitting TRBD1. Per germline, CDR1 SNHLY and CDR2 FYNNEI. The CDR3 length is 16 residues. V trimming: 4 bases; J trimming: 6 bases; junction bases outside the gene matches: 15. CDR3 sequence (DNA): TGTGCCAGCAGTGGAGAGGGGGCATCAAGGACCTCCGAGCAGTACTTC. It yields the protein CASSGEGASRTSEQYF.

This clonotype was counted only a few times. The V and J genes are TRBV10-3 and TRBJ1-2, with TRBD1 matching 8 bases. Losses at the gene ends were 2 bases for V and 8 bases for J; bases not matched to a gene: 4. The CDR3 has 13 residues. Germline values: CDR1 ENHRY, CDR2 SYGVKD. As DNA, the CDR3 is TGTGCCATCAGTGAGGACAGGGGCCAAGGCTACACCTTC. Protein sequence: CAISEDRGQGYTF.

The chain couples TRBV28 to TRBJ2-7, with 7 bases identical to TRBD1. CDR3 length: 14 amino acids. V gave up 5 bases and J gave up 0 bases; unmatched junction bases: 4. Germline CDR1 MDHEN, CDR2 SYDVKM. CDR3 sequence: CASSAPGGSYEQYF. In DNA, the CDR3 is TGTGCCAGCAGTGCGCCAGGGGGCTCCTACGAGCAGTACTTC.

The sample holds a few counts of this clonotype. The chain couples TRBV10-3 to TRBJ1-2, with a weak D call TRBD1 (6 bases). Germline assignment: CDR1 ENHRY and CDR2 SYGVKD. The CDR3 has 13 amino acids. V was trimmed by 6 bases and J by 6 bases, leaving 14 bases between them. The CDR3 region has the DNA TGTGCCATCAGGGATACCACAGGGAATGGCTACACCTTC. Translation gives CAIRDTTGNGYTF.

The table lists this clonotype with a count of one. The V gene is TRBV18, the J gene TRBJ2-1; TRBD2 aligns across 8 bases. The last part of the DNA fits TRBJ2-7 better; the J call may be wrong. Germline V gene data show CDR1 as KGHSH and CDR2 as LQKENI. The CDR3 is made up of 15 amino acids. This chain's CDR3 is CASSPPTGGSHEQYF. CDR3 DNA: TGTGCCAGCTCACCACCGACGGGAGGGTCCCACGAGCAGTACTTC.

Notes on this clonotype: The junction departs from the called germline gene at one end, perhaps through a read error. CDR3 in amino acids: CASGLDTEAFF. In DNA, the CDR3 is TGCGCCAGCGGCTTGGATACTGAAGCTTTCTTT. This rearrangement joins TRBV5-1 to TRBJ1-1; no reliable D call. The germline CDR1 and CDR2 sequences are SGHRS and YFSETQ. The CDR3 is 11 amino acids. The full variable domain, in which reference TRBV5-1 and TRBJ1-1 provide the parts outside the CDR3, is KAGVTQTPRYLIKTRGQQVTLSCSPISGHRSVSWYQQTPGQGLQFLFEYFSETQRNKGNFPGRFSGRQFSNSRSEMNVSTLELGDSALYLCASGLDTEAFFGQGTRLTVV.

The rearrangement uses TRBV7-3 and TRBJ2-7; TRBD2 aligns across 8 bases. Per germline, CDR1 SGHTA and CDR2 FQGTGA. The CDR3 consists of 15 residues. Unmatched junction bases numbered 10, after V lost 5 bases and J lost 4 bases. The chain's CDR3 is CASSLRAGGAYEQYF. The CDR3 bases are TGTGCCAGCAGCCTCAGGGCCGGGGGGGCATACGAGCAGTACTTC. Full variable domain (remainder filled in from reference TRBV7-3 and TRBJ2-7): GAGVSQTPSNKVTEKGKYVELRCDPISGHTALYWYRQSLGQGPEFLIYFQGTGAADDSGLPNDRFFAVRPEGSVSTLKIQRTERGDSAVYLCASSLRAGGAYEQYFGPGTRLTVT.

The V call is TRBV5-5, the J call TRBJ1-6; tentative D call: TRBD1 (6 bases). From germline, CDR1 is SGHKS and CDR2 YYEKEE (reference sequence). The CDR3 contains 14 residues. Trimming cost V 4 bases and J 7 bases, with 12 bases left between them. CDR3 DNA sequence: TGTGCCAGCAGCCTTCAGGGGCCAAATTCACCCCTCCACTTT. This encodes CASSLQGPNSPLHF.

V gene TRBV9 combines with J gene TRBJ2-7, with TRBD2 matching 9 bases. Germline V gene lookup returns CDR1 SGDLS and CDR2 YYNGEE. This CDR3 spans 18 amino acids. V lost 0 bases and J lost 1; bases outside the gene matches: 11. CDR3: CASSVGLAGGPYSYEQYF. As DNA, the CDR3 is TGTGCCAGCAGCGTAGGGCTGGCGGGAGGGCCGTATTCCTACGAGCAGTACTTC.

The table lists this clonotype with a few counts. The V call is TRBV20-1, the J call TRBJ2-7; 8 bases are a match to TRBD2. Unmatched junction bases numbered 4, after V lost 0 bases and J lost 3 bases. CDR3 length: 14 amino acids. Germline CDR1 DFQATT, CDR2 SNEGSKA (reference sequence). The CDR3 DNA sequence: TGCAGTGCTAGAGATTCAGCGGGAGTCTACGAGCAGTACTTC. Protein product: CSARDSAGVYEQYF.

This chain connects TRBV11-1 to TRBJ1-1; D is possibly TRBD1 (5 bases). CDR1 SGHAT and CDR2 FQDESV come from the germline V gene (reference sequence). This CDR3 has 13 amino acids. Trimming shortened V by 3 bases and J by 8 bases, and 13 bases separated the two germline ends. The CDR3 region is CASSLGPILEAFF. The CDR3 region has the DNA TGTGCCAGCAGCTTGGGACCCATCTTGGAAGCTTTCTTT.

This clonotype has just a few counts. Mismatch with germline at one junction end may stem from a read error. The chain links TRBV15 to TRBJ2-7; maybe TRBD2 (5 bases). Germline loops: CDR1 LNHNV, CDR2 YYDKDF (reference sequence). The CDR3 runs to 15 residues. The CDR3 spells CATGRSREGYYEQYF. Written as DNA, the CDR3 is TGTGCCACCGGCAGATCCCGAGAGGGCTACTACGAGCAGTACTTC.

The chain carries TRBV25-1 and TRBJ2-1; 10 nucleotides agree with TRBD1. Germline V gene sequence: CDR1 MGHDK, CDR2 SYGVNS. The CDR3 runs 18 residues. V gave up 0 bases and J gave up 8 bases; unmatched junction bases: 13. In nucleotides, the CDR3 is TGTGCCAGCAGTGAATACCCCACCGGGACAGGGGATTTAGATGAGCAGTTCTTC. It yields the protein CASSEYPTGTGDLDEQFF.

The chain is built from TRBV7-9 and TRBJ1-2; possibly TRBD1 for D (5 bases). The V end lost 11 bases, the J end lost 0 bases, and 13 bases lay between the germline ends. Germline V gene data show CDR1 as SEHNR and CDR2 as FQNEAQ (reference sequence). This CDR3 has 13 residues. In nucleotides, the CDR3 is TGTGCCGCTCCGACAGAGGCTAACTATGGCTACACCTTC. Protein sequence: CAAPTEANYGYTF. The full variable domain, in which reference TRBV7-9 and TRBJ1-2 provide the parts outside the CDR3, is DTGVSQNPRHKITKRGQNVTFRCDPISEHNRLYWYRQTLGQGPEFLTYFQNEAQLEKSRLLSDRFSAERPKGSFSTLEIQRTEQGDSAMYLCAAPTEANYGYTFGSGTRLTVV.

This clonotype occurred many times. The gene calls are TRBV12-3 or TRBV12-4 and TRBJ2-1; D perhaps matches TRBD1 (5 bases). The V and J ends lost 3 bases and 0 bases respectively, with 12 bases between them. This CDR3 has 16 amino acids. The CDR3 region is CASSFRGNGSYNEQFF. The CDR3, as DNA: TGTGCCAGCAGTTTTAGGGGAAATGGCTCCTACAATGAGCAGTTCTTC.

The chain's CDR3 is CSARLTITNYGYTF. In DNA form, the CDR3 reads TGCAGTGCTCGACTAACGATAACTAACTATGGCTACACCTTC. The V call is TRBV20-1, the J call TRBJ1-2; D gene ambiguous. The CDR3 contains 14 residues. Trimming stripped 5 bases from V and 0 bases from J, with 13 bases between. CDR1 is DFQATT and CDR2 is SNEGSKA in the germline V gene (reference sequence).

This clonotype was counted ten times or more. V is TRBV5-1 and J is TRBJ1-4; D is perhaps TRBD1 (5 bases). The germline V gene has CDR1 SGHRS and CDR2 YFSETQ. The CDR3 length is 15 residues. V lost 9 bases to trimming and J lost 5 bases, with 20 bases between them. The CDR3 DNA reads TGCGCCACCTCGGATGGGACGGTGGGGAATGAAAAACTGTTTTTT. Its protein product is CATSDGTVGNEKLFF.

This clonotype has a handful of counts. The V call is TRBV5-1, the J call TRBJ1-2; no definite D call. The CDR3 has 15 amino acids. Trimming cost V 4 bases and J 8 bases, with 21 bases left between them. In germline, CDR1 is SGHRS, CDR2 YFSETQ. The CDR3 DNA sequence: TGCGCCAGCAGCCCCCTAGGAGGTCAAGCTGGCGGCTACACCTTC. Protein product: CASSPLGGQAGGYTF.

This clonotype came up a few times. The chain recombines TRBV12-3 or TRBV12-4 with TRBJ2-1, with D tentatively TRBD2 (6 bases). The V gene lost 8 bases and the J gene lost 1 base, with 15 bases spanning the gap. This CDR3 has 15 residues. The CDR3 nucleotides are TGTGCCAGCGGGCCTCTAGCGCGATCCTACAATGAGCAGTTCTTC. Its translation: CASGPLARSYNEQFF.

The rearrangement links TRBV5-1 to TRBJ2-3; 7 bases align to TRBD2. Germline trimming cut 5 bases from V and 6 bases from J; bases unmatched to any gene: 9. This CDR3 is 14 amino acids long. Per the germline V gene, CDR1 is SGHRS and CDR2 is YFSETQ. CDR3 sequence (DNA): TGCGCCAGCAGTTACGGACTAGGCCGGGATACGCAGTATTTT. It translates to CASSYGLGRDTQYF.

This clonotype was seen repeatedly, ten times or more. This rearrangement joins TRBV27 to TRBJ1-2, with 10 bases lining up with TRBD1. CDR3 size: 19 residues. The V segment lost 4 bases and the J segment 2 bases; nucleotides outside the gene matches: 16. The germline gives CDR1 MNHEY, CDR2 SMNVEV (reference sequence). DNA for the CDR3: TGTGCCAGCAGTTCCTTCCTATCAGACAGGGGGCGGAAAAACTATGGCTACACCTTC. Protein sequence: CASSSFLSDRGRKNYGYTF.

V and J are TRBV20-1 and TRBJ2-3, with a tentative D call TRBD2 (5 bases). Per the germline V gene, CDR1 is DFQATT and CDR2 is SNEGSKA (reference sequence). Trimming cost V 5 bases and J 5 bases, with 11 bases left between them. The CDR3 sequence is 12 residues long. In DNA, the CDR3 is TGCAGTGCTCGGCGGGCCGGAGATACGCAGTATTTT. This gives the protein CSARRAGDTQYF.

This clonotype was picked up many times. This CDR3 reads CSVKRTISGNEQFF. In DNA form, the CDR3 reads TGCAGCGTGAAGCGGACCATCTCGGGGAATGAGCAGTTCTTC. This chain uses TRBV29-1 with TRBJ2-1, with a weak D call TRBD2 (5 bases). This CDR3 contains 14 residues. CDR1 SQVTM and CDR2 ANQGSEA come from the germline V gene. Trimming left V 6 bases short and J 7 bases short, with 19 bases between.

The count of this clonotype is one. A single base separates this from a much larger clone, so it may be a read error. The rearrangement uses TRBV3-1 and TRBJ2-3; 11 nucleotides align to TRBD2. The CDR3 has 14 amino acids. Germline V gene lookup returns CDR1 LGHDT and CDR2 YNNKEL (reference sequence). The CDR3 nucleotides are TGTGCCTGCAGCCGCGGGACTAGCGGTAATACGCAGTATTTT. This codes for CACSRGTSGNTQYF.